These 25 T cell receptor beta chains were all obtained from the same sample, sequenced in a study of regulatory T cells in long-lasting Graves disease (dated by TCRdb to the early 2020s). The time point label on this specimen signifies: newly diagnosed GD, antithyroid drugs for less than 3 months. For both TCR sequencing and RNA sequencing, RNA was extracted from PBMCs in TRIzol. Libraries came from multiplex PCR. The sequencer was an Illumina HiSeq 4000. iRepertoire HTBI primers and Arm-PCR amplification of CDR3 regions were used to construct TCR beta libraries. TCRdb took the public reads, trimmed them with fastp at Q25, ran MiXCR for clone calling and kept in-frame beta chains. Entries that share a CDR3 protein sequence are merged under the most common genes and DNA. Counted in this sample were fewer than 650,000 distinct CDR3 sequences; 15% to 20% of them appeared once. The ten largest clonotypes hold around a sixth of the sample.

The same data also went into a second study, on T cells in Graves' hyperthyroidism and ophthalmopathy.

Sequencing was performed on peripheral blood mononuclear cells (PBMCs), taken at new diagnosis, from a patient treated with antithyroid drugs. Receptor source: a woman aged 25 to 39 with Graves disease. Donor details come from another sample of the same person, matched by shared clones.

Regarding this clonotype: A read error may produce the germline difference seen at one junction end. The V gene is TRBV28, the J gene TRBJ1-5; 7 bases match TRBD1. The CDR3 loop spans 14 amino acids. Looked up from germline, CDR1 is MDHEN and CDR2 is SYDVKM. CDR3 sequence (DNA): TGTGCCAGCAGTTTCGGGACAGCTAATCGGCCCCAGCATTTT. Translating gives CASSFGTANRPQHF.

At least ten counts were recorded for this clonotype. This chain uses TRBV5-1 with TRBJ2-1, with 12 bases identical to TRBD2. The junction had 5 bases not matched to a gene; V was cut back by 1 base and J by 6 bases. This CDR3 has 16 amino acids. Germline V gene lookup returns CDR1 SGHRS and CDR2 YFSETQ. Here the CDR3 DNA reads TGCGCCAGCAGCTTGTTCGGACTAGCGGGGCGCAATGAGCAGTTCTTC. Translating it yields CASSLFGLAGRNEQFF. The full variable domain, completed using reference TRBV5-1 and TRBJ2-1, is KAGVTQTPRYLIKTRGQQVTLSCSPISGHRSVSWYQQTPGQGLQFLFEYFSETQRNKGNFPGRFSGRQFSNSRSEMNVSTLELGDSALYLCASSLFGLAGRNEQFFGPGTRLTVL.

This clonotype was seen only a few times. J is TRBJ1-2 and V is TRBV2; 9 bases align to TRBD1. The V and J ends lost 6 bases and 5 bases, in that order; junction bases with no gene match: 10. Germline V gene lookup returns CDR1 SNHLY and CDR2 FYNNEI. There are 15 residues in the CDR3. CDR3 DNA: TGTGCCAGCAGCTCAGGATCGACAGGGGGATATGGCTACACCTTC. It encodes CASSSGSTGGYGYTF. Variable domain in full (rest from reference TRBV2 and TRBJ1-2): EPEVTQTPSHQVTQMGQEVILRCVPISNHLYFYWYRQILGQKVEFLVSFYNNEISEKSEIFDDQFSVERPDGSNFTLKIRSTKLEDSAMYFCASSSGSTGGYGYTFGSGTRLTVV.

This chain joins TRBV7-9 and TRBJ2-7; 13 nucleotides align to TRBD2. This CDR3 has 15 amino acids. Germline trimming cut 5 bases from V and 5 bases from J; bases unmatched to any gene: 6. The germline V gene has CDR1 SEHNR and CDR2 FQNEAQ (reference sequence). The CDR3 sequence is CASSPTSGREDEQYF. The CDR3 DNA reads as TGTGCCAGCAGCCCCACTAGCGGGAGGGAGGACGAGCAGTACTTC.

This clonotype showed up many times. The gene calls are TRBV7-2 and TRBJ2-7, with D tentatively TRBD1 (6 bases). CDR1 and CDR2 from the germline V gene are SGHTA and FQGNSA. V was pared by 5 bases and J by 6 bases, with 14 bases between. The CDR3 is 13 amino acids. CDR3 in amino acids: CASSGQPYGEQYF. The DNA for the CDR3 is TGTGCCAGCAGCGGACAGCCGTACGGCGAGCAGTACTTC.

This clonotype has a count of ten or more. The chain links TRBV7-8 to TRBJ2-1; no clear D. Germline values: CDR1 SGHVS, CDR2 FQNEAQ. The CDR3 length is 15 residues. The V and J ends lost 2 bases and 4 bases respectively, with 12 bases between them. In DNA form, the CDR3 reads TGTGCCAGCAGCTTATTGGAAGCGCATTACAATGAGCAGTTCTTC. Amino acids: CASSLLEAHYNEQFF.

The CDR3 DNA sequence: TGTGCCAGCAGCCACTCTAGACAGAAGACACTAGCCAAAAACATTCAGTACTTC. Translating gives CASSHSRQKTLAKNIQYF. The J gene is TRBJ2-4, the V gene TRBV3-1, with D possibly matching TRBD1 (5 bases). The CDR3 has 18 residues. Germline values: CDR1 LGHDT, CDR2 YNNKEL (reference sequence). Trimming removed 3 bases from V and 0 bases from J, with 18 bases in between.

In regard to this clonotype: A much larger clone differs by one base, so this may be a read error. The gene calls are TRBV27 and TRBJ1-1; a weak D match, TRBD1 (6 bases). The CDR3 extends over 15 amino acids. Germline V CDR1 and CDR2: MNHEY, SMNVEV (reference sequence). The DNA for the CDR3 is TGTGCCGGCAGTCCCCGGACAGAACGGAACACTGAAGCTTTCTTT. Translated: CAGSPRTERNTEAFF.

This clonotype was recorded at least ten times. The J gene is TRBJ1-4, the V gene TRBV28; no definite D call. This CDR3 has 11 residues. Trimming shortened V by 3 bases and J by 6 bases, and 2 bases separated the two germline ends. CDR1 and CDR2 from the germline V gene are MDHEN and SYDVKM. This chain's CDR3 is CASSLDEKLFF. The CDR3 bases are TGTGCCAGCAGTTTGGATGAAAAACTGTTTTTT.

This clonotype was seen many times. This sequence joins TRBV11-2 and TRBJ2-1, with D perhaps TRBD1 or TRBD2 (5 bases each). The CDR3 covers 15 residues. In germline, CDR1 is SGHAT, CDR2 FQNNGV. V was clipped by 5 bases and J by 5 bases, with 16 bases between them. CDR3 coding DNA: TGTGCCAGCAGCACCCGGGGCAGCCCGGACAATGAGCAGTTCTTC. Protein product: CASSTRGSPDNEQFF.

This clonotype was recorded at least ten times. This chain uses TRBV29-1 with TRBJ2-7; 11 bases align to TRBD2. The CDR3 consists of 16 residues. The V gene's germline CDR1 is SQVTM and CDR2 ANQGSEA. With 6 bases clipped from V and 2 bases from J, the junction kept 12 bases outside the gene matches. The chain's CDR3 is CSVRGLAGLGAYEQYF. The CDR3 bases are TGCAGCGTCCGAGGACTAGCGGGCCTTGGGGCCTACGAGCAGTACTTC.

This clonotype has a count of ten or more. The chain carries TRBV11-3 and TRBJ2-1, with D possibly TRBD2 on 6 matching bases. CDR1 SGHNT and CDR2 YENEEA come from the germline V gene. The CDR3 sequence is 17 residues long. V was trimmed by 1 base and J by 6 bases, leaving 19 bases between them. The CDR3 protein is CASSLVSLTGASNEQFF. The CDR3 DNA follows: TGTGCCAGCAGCTTAGTATCCCTAACGGGAGCATCCAATGAGCAGTTCTTC.

Only a few counts were recorded for this clonotype. V gene TRBV30 combines with J gene TRBJ1-2; no definite D call. Looked up from germline, CDR1 is GTSNPN and CDR2 is SVGIG (reference sequence). This CDR3 region has 11 residues. V gave up 5 bases and J gave up 7 bases, with 11 bases separating them. The chain's CDR3 is CAWGDLSGYTF. Here the CDR3 DNA reads TGTGCCTGGGGGGATCTTAGTGGCTACACCTTC.

In its sample, this clonotype was seen many times. This chain uses TRBV6-2 or TRBV6-3 with TRBJ2-5; D is unclear. Per germline, CDR1 MNHEY and CDR2 SVGEGT. The V gene lost 6 bases and the J gene lost 4 bases, with 18 bases spanning the gap. The CDR3 is 15 amino acids. CDR3 in DNA: TGTGCCAGCAGCGACGGTGGTAGGGTGGGAGAGACCCAGTACTTC. Its translation: CASSDGGRVGETQYF.

In nucleotides, the CDR3 is TGTGCCAGCAGCCCTTCCCTCGATTCACCCCTCCACTTT. This codes for CASSPSLDSPLHF. This sequence joins TRBV9 and TRBJ1-6; the D is unclear. This CDR3 region has 13 residues. In germline, CDR1 is SGDLS, CDR2 YYNGEE. The V gene lost 4 bases and the J gene lost 8 bases, with 10 bases spanning the gap.

The chain joins TRBV19 to TRBJ2-3, with D perhaps matching TRBD2 (5 bases). The CDR3 loop spans 14 amino acids. Germline V CDR1 and CDR2: LNHDA, SQIVND (reference sequence). Trimming left V 4 bases short and J 2 bases short, with 10 bases between. The CDR3 coding sequence is TGTGCCAGTAGTACCCCGGGGAACACAGATACGCAGTATTTT. Translation gives CASSTPGNTDTQYF.

Regarding this clonotype: Since a much larger clone is just one base distant, this may be a read error. V usage is TRBV10-2 and J usage is TRBJ1-1; D gene ambiguous. CDR3 size: 14 residues. Germline assignment: CDR1 WSHSY and CDR2 SAAADI. Trimming pared 4 bases from V and 0 bases from J, leaving 9 bases between. CDR3 in amino acids: CASSGQRVNTEAFF. CDR3 in DNA: TGCGCCAGCAGTGGCCAGCGAGTGAACACTGAAGCTTTCTTT.

The chain carries TRBV11-2 and TRBJ1-4; D is unclear. V lost 1 base to trimming and J lost 8 bases, with 17 bases between them. CDR3 length: 16 residues. Germline values: CDR1 SGHAT, CDR2 FQNNGV. The CDR3 loop is CASSLVEGFVREKLFF. CDR3 DNA: TGTGCCAGCAGCTTAGTTGAAGGGTTCGTTCGGGAAAAACTGTTTTTT.

The chain uses TRBV3-1 and TRBJ2-3, with D perhaps matching TRBD1 (5 bases). CDR1 and CDR2 from the germline V gene are LGHDT and YNNKEL (reference sequence). This CDR3 has 17 amino acids. V dropped 4 bases and J dropped 1 base, with 18 bases sitting between them. For the CDR3, the DNA is TGTGCCAGCAGCCGGGGCACAGGCACGGCGGGCACAGATACGCAGTATTTT. This translates into CASSRGTGTAGTDTQYF.

With respect to this clonotype: This likely traces to a read error, being one base from a far larger clone. V and J are TRBV6-2 or TRBV6-3 and TRBJ1-1, with D possibly TRBD1 on 6 matching bases. CDR1 and CDR2 (germline): MNHEY, SVGEGT. The V gene lost 8 bases and the J gene lost 5 bases, with 9 bases spanning the gap. This CDR3 is built from 11 residues. This CDR3 reads CASATGTEAFF. CDR3 nucleotide sequence: TGTGCCAGCGCTACAGGGACTGAAGCTTTCTTT.

The table lists this clonotype with many counts. The gene calls are TRBV27 and TRBJ2-7; 9 bases line up with TRBD1. V dropped 5 bases and J dropped 5; count of bases not matched to a gene: 10. CDR1 and CDR2 (germline): MNHEY, SMNVEV (reference sequence). The CDR3 runs to 15 residues. In nucleotides, the CDR3 is TGTGCCAGCAGTAGAGGCGGGACAGGGTCCAACGAGCAGTACTTC. Translation: CASSRGGTGSNEQYF.

The V and J genes are TRBV20-1 and TRBJ2-1, with 12 bases that match TRBD2. Germline V gives CDR1 DFQATT, CDR2 SNEGSKA (reference sequence). The length of the CDR3 is 20 residues. The V gene end was trimmed by 3 bases and the J gene end by 3 bases; junction bases not matched to a gene: 18. CDR3: CSARNLGTSGLDPLYNEQFF. DNA of the CDR3: TGCAGTGCTAGGAACCTGGGGACTAGCGGGTTGGACCCCCTCTACAATGAGCAGTTCTTC.

This clonotype was found many times. The chain has TRBV5-1 and TRBJ2-5; TRBD2 aligns across 7 bases. This CDR3 is built from 15 residues. Germline lookup yields CDR1 SGHRS and CDR2 YFSETQ. The V gene end was trimmed by 5 bases and the J gene end by 5 bases; junction bases not matched to a gene: 12. CDR3 sequence (DNA): TGCGCCAGCAGTCGGGGGGAGGCGGTCGCGGAGACCCAGTACTTC. It translates to CASSRGEAVAETQYF.

This clonotype was detected many times. CDR3 sequence: CASSLSLRQHDYEQYF. The DNA of the CDR3 is TGTGCCAGCAGCTTAAGCTTGAGACAACACGATTACGAGCAGTACTTC. This rearrangement joins TRBV7-3 to TRBJ2-7, with unresolved D. Germline loops: CDR1 SGHTA, CDR2 FQGTGA. Trimming shortened V by 1 base and J by 4 bases, and 17 bases separated the two germline ends. CDR3 size: 16 residues.

This clonotype was counted many times. The chain has TRBV11-2 and TRBJ2-7; 7 nucleotides agree with TRBD2. This CDR3 has 15 residues. The J segment lost 0 bases and the V segment lost 0 bases, leaving 2 bases of the junction unmatched. CDR1 is SGHAT and CDR2 is FQNNGV in the germline V gene. CDR3 in DNA: TGTGCCAGCAGCTTAGAAGCGGGGAGCTCCTACGAGCAGTACTTC. Amino acids: CASSLEAGSSYEQYF.